This TCR beta chain was captured by sequencing in a study of PD-1 blockade in mismatch repair-deficient tumors. The wider study: Patients had eleven to twelve mismatch repair-deficient cancer types, all previously treated and progressing.

Mismatch repair deficiency was confirmed in all patients, by PCR or immunohistochemistry. The CDR3 is 14 residues long. V shed 9 bases and J 2 bases; nucleotides not matched to a gene: 5. The V gene's germline CDR1 is MNHNY and CDR2 SVGAGI (reference sequence). TCRdb keeps only in-frame clones here, not all; method: immunoSEQ multiplex PCR. The sample contains roughly 16,000 clones, around 81% of which appear only once. The input for sequencing was PBMCs, taken 4 weeks after starting pembrolizumab. The chain carries TRBV6-6 and TRBJ2-2, with 8 positions matching TRBD1. This TCR was recovered from an adult with mismatch repair-deficient cancer. The CDR3 sequence: CASRQGTNTGELFF. The CDR3 coding sequence is TGTGCCAGTAGACAGGGGACTAACACCGGGGAGCTGTTTTTT.